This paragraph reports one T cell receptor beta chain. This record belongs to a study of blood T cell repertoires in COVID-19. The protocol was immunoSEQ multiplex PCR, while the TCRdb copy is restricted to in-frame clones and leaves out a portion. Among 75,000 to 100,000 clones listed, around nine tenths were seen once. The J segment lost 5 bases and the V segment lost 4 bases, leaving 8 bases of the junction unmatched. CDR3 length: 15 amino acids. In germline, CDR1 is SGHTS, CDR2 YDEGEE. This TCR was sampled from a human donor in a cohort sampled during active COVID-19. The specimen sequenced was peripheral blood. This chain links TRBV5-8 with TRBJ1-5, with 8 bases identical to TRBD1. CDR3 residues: CASSLGQGGYQPQHF. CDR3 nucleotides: TGTGCCAGCAGCCTTGGACAGGGAGGGTATCAGCCCCAGCATTTT.